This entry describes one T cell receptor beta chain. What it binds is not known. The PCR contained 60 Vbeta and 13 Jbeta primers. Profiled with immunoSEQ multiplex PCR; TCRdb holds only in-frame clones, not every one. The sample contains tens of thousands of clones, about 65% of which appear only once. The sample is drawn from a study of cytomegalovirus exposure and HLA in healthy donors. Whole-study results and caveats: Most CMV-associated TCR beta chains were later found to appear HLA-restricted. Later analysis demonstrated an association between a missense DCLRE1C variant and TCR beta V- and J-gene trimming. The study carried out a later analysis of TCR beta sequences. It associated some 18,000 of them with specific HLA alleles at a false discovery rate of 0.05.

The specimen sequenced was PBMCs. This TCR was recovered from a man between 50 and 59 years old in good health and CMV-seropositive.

The CDR3 protein is CASSEHRSYGYTF. CDR3 DNA: TGCGCCAGCAGTGAGCACAGGTCCTATGGCTACACCTTC. J is TRBJ1-2 and V is TRBV10-1; tentative D call: TRBD1 (5 bases). CDR1 and CDR2 from the germline V gene are WNHNN and SYGVQD (reference sequence). V was shortened by 2 bases and J by 4 bases, with 8 bases between the two germline ends. The CDR3 is made up of 13 amino acids.